What follows are 7 T cell receptor beta chains derived from one specimen sequenced in a study of cytomegalovirus exposure and HLA in healthy donors. PCR used 60 Vbeta primers and 13 Jbeta primers. The method was immunoSEQ multiplex PCR; TCRdb's version includes in-frame clones alone and lacks a portion of them. The data contain 200,000 or so clones, 82% of them singletons. Sequenced input: PBMCs. The receptors shown here come from a woman in her fifties or sixties in good health and CMV-seropositive.

With respect to this clone: The junction and the germline gene differ at one end; a read error may be behind it. The chain joins TRBV4-3 to TRBJ2-6, with D maybe TRBD1 (6 bases). Germline values: CDR1 LGHNA, CDR2 YSLEER. The CDR3 has 20 residues. CDR3 residues: CASSQDGSGRGPSGANGLTF. For the CDR3, the DNA is TGCGCCAGCAGCCAAGATGGGTCGGGCAGGGGTCCTTCTGGGGCCAACGGCCTGACTTTC.

Concerning this clone itself: Within the sample, other DNA sequences also encode this same CDR3. This rearrangement joins TRBV19 to TRBJ2-3; 8 nucleotides agree with TRBD2. This CDR3 has 14 amino acids. V shed 7 bases and J 4 bases; nucleotides not matched to a gene: 7. In germline, CDR1 is LNHDA, CDR2 SQIVND (reference sequence). CDR3 bases: TGTGCCAGTAAGGGGGGTAGCGGGGCAGATACGCAGTATTTT. The encoded protein is CASKGGSGADTQYF.

The V call is TRBV5-4, the J call TRBJ2-3; 7 bases match TRBD1. The germline V gene has CDR1 SGHNT and CDR2 YYREEE (reference sequence). The CDR3 is made up of 16 amino acids. V shed 4 bases, J shed 3 bases, and the junction held 11 bases outside the gene matches. CDR3 sequence (DNA): TGTGCCAGCAGCCCCCTTCCGGGACAGCTGACAGATACGCAGTATTTT. Encoded protein: CASSPLPGQLTDTQYF.

The gene calls are TRBV7-8 and TRBJ2-7; 8 bases fit TRBD2. Unmatched junction bases numbered 7, after V lost 7 bases and J lost 5 bases. The germline V gene encodes CDR1 SGHVS and CDR2 FQNEAQ. The CDR3 totals 13 residues. The CDR3 is CASNSGGVHEQYF. CDR3 nucleotides: TGTGCCAGCAATTCGGGGGGGGTCCACGAGCAGTACTTC.

V gene TRBV5-5 combines with J gene TRBJ2-3; 12 bases line up with TRBD2. The CDR3 length is 17 residues. Germline V CDR1 and CDR2: SGHKS, YYEKEE (reference sequence). The V and J ends lost 3 bases and 2 bases, in that order; junction bases with no gene match: 7. CDR3 coding DNA: TGTGCCAGCAGCTCGTCTCGGACTAGCGGGATCACAGATACGCAGTATTTT. Residues: CASSSSRTSGITDTQYF.

With respect to this clone: At one end the junction does not follow the germline gene, possibly because of a read error. The genes are TRBV19 and TRBJ2-3; 10 bases agree with TRBD1. The length of the CDR3 is 20 residues. CDR1 is LNHDA and CDR2 is SQIVND in the germline V gene (reference sequence). The CDR3 sequence is CASSPQTGGSARPHTYTQYF. The CDR3 coding sequence is TGTGCCAGTAGTCCGCAGACAGGGGGCTCCGCCCGGCCCCACACATATACGCAGTATTTT.

V gene TRBV2 combines with J gene TRBJ2-5, with D possibly being TRBD1 (5 bases). TRBJ2-7 explains the end of the DNA better; the J call may be wrong. This CDR3 is built from 16 residues. CDR1 and CDR2 (germline): SNHLY, FYNNEI. The CDR3 region has the DNA TGTGCCAGCAGTGAAGAAGGGGCAGGGAATATACACGAGCAGTACTTC. Protein: CASSEEGAGNIHEQYF.